These T cell receptor beta chains were read from a single sample in a study of T cell responses to AZD1222 COVID-19 vaccine. Measured with immunoSEQ multiplex PCR; TCRdb has only the in-frame clones, and not every one. This table has about 110,000 clones, about nine tenths appearing once. The sample here was peripheral blood, taken 28 days after the second AZD1222 dose. These receptors all stem from an adult who received the AZD1222 COVID-19 vaccine. The CDR3 runs from the conserved cysteine through the conserved F or W. The order of the fields is clone size, V gene, J gene, D gene, CDR3 DNA, CDR3 protein. D genes are given only for firm matches. Clone size appears in some rows only: once, few, many, or a class for an expanded clone.

-,TRBV6-2/TRBV6-3,TRBJ1-5,-,TGTGCCAGCAGTTACAGGACAATCAATCAGCCCCAGCATTTT,CASSYRTINQPQHF
once,TRBV5-1,TRBJ2-7,-,TGCGCCAGCAGCCGCGAGGCCCCCTACGAGCAGTACTTC,CASSREAPYEQYF
-,TRBV5-4,TRBJ2-1,-,TGTGCCAGCAGCTCTCCCGAAGCGGGCCGAAGGGATGAGCAGTTCTTC,CASSSPEAGRRDEQFF
-,TRBV9,TRBJ2-2,-,TGTGCCACCACCGGGCCGGAGAACACCGGGGAGCTGTTTTTT,CATTGPENTGELFF
-,TRBV7-2,TRBJ1-6,-,TGTGCCAGCAGTATTTCGCTAGCAAACCTTTTTGTGGCGCCCCTCCACTTT,CASSISLANLFVAPLHF
once,TRBV28,TRBJ1-1,-,TGTGCCAGCACCTCAACAGGGATTCGTAACACTGAAGCTTTCTTT,CASTSTGIRNTEAFF
-,TRBV5-6,TRBJ1-2,-,TGTGCCAGCAGCTTCTTCTCGCAACTCGGGGGGTTCTTC,CASSFFSQLGGFF
once,TRBV29-1,TRBJ2-2,TRBD2,TGCAGCGTCCGTGGACTAGTGAACACCGGGGAGCTGTTTTTT,CSVRGLVNTGELFF
-,TRBV27,TRBJ1-1,-,TGTGCCAGCAGTTTATCGAGAGGCTACACTGAAGCTTTCTTT,CASSLSRGYTEAFF
-,TRBV5-4,TRBJ1-4,TRBD1,TGTGCCAGCAGCAGGGCGGGACAGGGGGCAACTAATGAAAAACTGTTTTTT,CASSRAGQGATNEKLFF
once,TRBV20-1,TRBJ1-6,-,TGCAGTGCTGCGGACCCCTCACCCCTCCACTTT,CSAADPSPLHF
-,TRBV28,TRBJ1-2,-,TGTGCCAGCAGTTCCCGCGGGCCTTCCTATGGCTACACCTTC,CASSSRGPSYGYTF
-,TRBV6-2/TRBV6-3,TRBJ2-3,TRBD1,TGTGCCAGCCGCCAAGACAGGGTCAGCACAGATACGCAGTATTTT,CASRQDRVSTDTQYF
-,TRBV7-9,TRBJ2-1,-,TGTGCCAGCAGCTTAGTATGGCAGGGTAAGAATGAGCAGTTCTTC,CASSLVWQGKNEQFF
once,TRBV7-9,TRBJ2-7,TRBD1,TGTGCCAGCAGCTCCGATCATAGGGACAGGGGGCTCTACGAGCAGTACTTC,CASSSDHRDRGLYEQYF
once,TRBV6-6,TRBJ1-5,-,TGTGCCAGCAGTTCTCAGGGTTATCAGCCCCAGCATTTT,CASSSQGYQPQHF
-,TRBV5-1,TRBJ2-3,-,TGCGCCAGCAGCCCGTTATGGGGGGGCATAGATACGCAGTATTTT,CASSPLWGGIDTQYF